These 7 T cell receptor beta chains share one sample of origin, sequenced in a study of siplizumab effects on memory and regulatory T cells. Data came from immunoSEQ multiplex PCR; TCRdb stores just in-frame clones and leaves some out. The table includes tens of thousands of clones, around 90% detected once. Sequenced input: CD8+ T cells sorted from blood. These receptors came from a human donor in good health.

The V and J genes are TRBV10-3 and TRBJ1-1; D unclear. This CDR3 has 13 residues. Germline V gene data show CDR1 as ENHRY and CDR2 as SYGVKD. The V gene lost 8 bases and the J gene lost 6 bases, with 16 bases spanning the gap. The CDR3: CAIWEGPGAEAFF. CDR3 bases: TGTGCCATCTGGGAAGGCCCGGGCGCTGAAGCTTTCTTT.

The chain recombines TRBV7-8 with TRBJ1-2, with a possible D match to TRBD1 (5 bases). The CDR3 totals 14 residues. V was pared by 3 bases and J by 2 bases, with 10 bases between. The V gene's germline CDR1 is SGHVS and CDR2 FQNEAQ. CDR3 loop: CASSLLGGNYGYTF. CDR3 bases: TGTGCCAGCAGCTTGCTCGGGGGAAACTATGGCTACACCTTC.

Remarks on this clone: Germline and junction disagree at one end, which may indicate a read error. The V gene is TRBV7-7, the J gene TRBJ2-6; D remains ambiguous. The CDR3 totals 15 residues. The germline CDR1 and CDR2 sequences are SSHAT and FNYEAQ (reference sequence). CDR3 region: CASSQGTSGANVLTF. DNA for the CDR3: TGTGCTAGCAGCCAAGGCACCTCTGGGGCCAACGTCCTGACTTTC.

The rearrangement joins TRBV13 to TRBJ2-1; TRBD2 is a possible D gene (6 bases). V shed 6 bases and J shed 5 bases, with 17 bases lying between them. From germline, CDR1 is PRHDT and CDR2 FYEKMQ (reference sequence). The CDR3 contains 15 residues. The CDR3 DNA sequence: TGTGCCAGCAGTCCCCAGAGGGAGGTCCACAATGAGCAGTTCTTC. Translated: CASSPQREVHNEQFF.

This clone is a singleton in its sample. The chain joins TRBV10-2 to TRBJ2-3; D gene uncertain. This CDR3 has 15 amino acids. V gave up 2 bases and J gave up 4 bases, with 13 bases separating them. Germline lookup yields CDR1 WSHSY and CDR2 SAAADI. Written as DNA, the CDR3 is TGCGCCAGCAGTGAGCCGGCCCTCCCCCCAGATACGCAGTATTTT. This encodes CASSEPALPPDTQYF.

The chain recombines TRBV19 with TRBJ1-1; 9 bases agree with TRBD1. The CDR3 has 13 residues. The V gene's germline CDR1 is LNHDA and CDR2 SQIVND (reference sequence). V trimming: 10 bases; J trimming: 4 bases; junction bases outside the gene matches: 7. CDR3 loop: CATAGTGITEAFF. CDR3 sequence (DNA): TGTGCCACCGCGGGGACAGGGATCACTGAAGCTTTCTTT.

V and J are TRBV5-1 and TRBJ2-1; the D gene is possibly TRBD2 (5 bases). The CDR3 has 14 amino acids. With 3 bases removed from V and 15 bases from J, the gap between germline ends came to 22 bases. Germline V gives CDR1 SGHRS, CDR2 YFSETQ. CDR3 protein: CASSSEGPYKGRFF. CDR3 nucleotide sequence: TGCGCCAGCAGCTCCGAGGGCCCGTACAAGGGAAGGTTCTTC.